This T cell receptor (beta chain) was observed in a study of T-cell reconstitution after alpha-beta-depleted transplantation in children. This clonotype was seen more than once but under ten times. The authors prepared the TCRbeta library with unique molecular identifiers. TCRdb processed the PCR reads anew with MiXCR; each CDR3 protein has one entry. This repertoire shows 490,000 or so distinct CDR3 sequences, about 12% found once; its top ten account for approximately 5.4%. The source material was PBMCs from the stem cell graft donor, sampled from the stem cell graft. The origin of this receptor is a human donor who donated a stem cell graft to a child with combined immunodeficiency.

The CDR3 spells CSALGDRGLSNEQFF. The CDR3 region has the DNA TGCAGTGCCCTCGGAGACAGGGGGCTTAGCAATGAGCAGTTCTTC. J is TRBJ2-1 and V is TRBV20-1; 10 nucleotides line up with TRBD1. Germline-derived CDR1 and CDR2 are DFQATT and SNEGSKA (reference sequence). The V segment lost 6 bases and the J segment 6 bases; nucleotides outside the gene matches: 11. This CDR3 contains 15 residues.